This T cell receptor (beta chain) is from a study of blood T cells in healthy people across ages. V gave up 6 bases and J gave up 6 bases, with 14 bases separating them. Germline CDR1 and CDR2: SQVTM and ANQGSEA. CDR3 size: 13 residues. The use of a sample-barcoded 5' primer and a J-beta primer mix characterized a second PCR of roughly 7 to 11 cycles. TCRdb called the 5' RACE reads again in MiXCR, with one record for every CDR3 protein. The data contain about 1.5 million distinct CDR3 sequences, approximately 43% of them singletons. For every donor, a draw yielded 8.5 to 10 milliliters of peripheral blood.

This sequence originates from a woman aged 18-29 years in good health. J is TRBJ2-2 and V is TRBV29-1; D call uncertain. The sequenced sample consisted of blood. The CDR3: CSVVAPMAGELFF. In DNA form, the CDR3 reads TGCAGCGTCGTGGCTCCCATGGCCGGGGAGCTGTTTTTT.